This TCR beta chain emerged from a study of shared clonotypes between healthy human individuals. Trimming took 2 bases from V and 1 from J, leaving 18 bases between them. Germline CDR1 SGHTA, CDR2 FQGNSA. The CDR3 extends over 18 amino acids. Assay used: immunoSEQ multiplex PCR; TCRdb lists only in-frame clones, some missing. The repertoire consists of about a million clones, with about 72% occurring once and the leading ten covering about 0.94%. Material for sequencing was memory CD4+ T cells from PBMCs. The subset was: CD45RA-negative fraction. This clonotype was sampled from a man younger than 35 in good health. Some clones in this sample may be carry-over from other donors' samples. The chain employs TRBV7-2 and TRBJ1-5, with D perhaps matching TRBD1 (6 bases). The CDR3 sequence is CASSLSVGGPGSNQPQHF. In DNA form, the CDR3 reads TGTGCCAGCAGCTTATCGGTTGGGGGGCCAGGAAGCAATCAGCCCCAGCATTTT.